Presented here are 21 T cell receptor beta chains from one specimen sequenced in a study of tumor-infiltrating lymphocytes in primary liver carcinoma. Between roughly 20 and 33 mg of unsorted bulk tissue served as the source from which RNA and DNA were co-extracted. TCR beta cDNA came from roughly 0.45 ug total RNA, primed with a constant-region primer. A slightly modified ARM-PCR protocol with three nested multiplex PCR rounds produced these TCR beta libraries. The first two PCR rounds used TRBV1-TRBV30 forward primers with a C-beta reverse primer, approximately 11 cycles each. A single record per CDR3 protein comes from TCRdb applying MiXCR to the multiplex PCR reads. The data contain about 60,000 distinct CDR3 sequences, roughly two thirds of them singletons. Sequencing used liver tumor tissue from sampling region 4. Subset indicated: tumor region T4, right-lateral pole. These receptors came from a man in his forties with primary liver carcinoma and hepatitis B virus infection.

Concerning this clonotype: The CDR3 does not close with the conserved phenylalanine or tryptophan, likely indicating a read error. This rearrangement joins TRBV4-3 to TRBJ2-1; unclear D gene. Germline CDR1 reads LGHNA; CDR2 reads YSLEER. There are 17 residues in the CDR3. CDR3 sequence: CASSQDLGSSSYNGQFS. The DNA for the CDR3 is TGCGCCAGCAGCCAAGATCTTGGCAGCAGCTCCTACAATGGGCAGTTCTCC.

Worth noting for this clonotype: One end of the junction fails to match germline, which may point to a read error. This chain connects TRBV29-1 to TRBJ2-3; 11 bases fit TRBD2. Germline CDR1 SQVTM, CDR2 ANQGSEA. This CDR3 region has 15 residues. CDR3 residues: CSVSGTSGLTDTRYF. DNA for the CDR3: TGCAGCGTCTCCGGGACTAGCGGACTCACAGATACGCGGTATTTT.

The CDR3 DNA follows: TGTGCCAACAGTGGAAAACCGGGACTAGTGGGAGGACCACACGAGCAGTACTTC. Translation: CANSGKPGLVGGPHEQYF. The rearrangement links TRBV4-2 to TRBJ2-7, with 8 bases matching TRBD2. The V and J ends lost 10 bases and 5 bases, in that order; junction bases with no gene match: 25. The CDR3 spans 18 residues. Germline lookup yields CDR1 LGHNA and CDR2 YNFKEQ.

With respect to this clonotype: A junction end diverges from the germline sequence, so it may reflect a read error. The chain carries TRBV28 and TRBJ1-1; D remains ambiguous. Germline V gene lookup returns CDR1 MDHEN and CDR2 SYDVKM. The CDR3 has 14 residues. The CDR3 region is CASSLWGESTETFF. The CDR3 DNA reads TGTGCCAGCAGTTTGTGGGGTGAGAGCACTGAAACTTTCTTT.

This clonotype turned up a few times. The junction and the germline gene differ at one end; a read error may be behind it. The chain couples TRBV12-3 or TRBV12-4 to TRBJ2-5; 10 nucleotides agree with TRBD2. The CDR3 consists of 17 residues. The DNA of the CDR3 is TGTGCCAGCAGTTTATACTCGGGACTAGCGCGGGGCGAGACCCGGTACTTC. Translated, it gives CASSLYSGLARGETRYF.

Notes on this clonotype: The junction shows a germline mismatch at one end, possibly a read error. DNA for the CDR3: TGCGCCAACAGCCAAGAAACCAGGGCGAGGTACAATGAGCAGTTCTTC. Its protein is CANSQETRARYNEQFF. The gene calls are TRBV4-3 and TRBJ2-1, with D possibly being TRBD1 (5 bases). The CDR3 spans 16 residues. CDR1 and CDR2 from the germline V gene are LGHNA and YSLEER.

The chain joins TRBV19 to TRBJ1-5; perhaps TRBD1 as D (5 bases). V was trimmed by 5 bases and J by 4 bases, leaving 15 bases between them. The CDR3 consists of 15 residues. Germline values: CDR1 LNHDA, CDR2 SQIVND (reference sequence). CDR3 nucleotide sequence: TGTGCCAGTAGTTTTATGACAGTGGGTAATCAGCCCCAGCATTTT. Protein sequence: CASSFMTVGNQPQHF.

Regarding this clonotype: This sequence may be a read error, since a much larger clone differs from it by one base. The chain is built from TRBV29-1 and TRBJ2-5; no clear D gene. Germline CDR1 is SQVTM and CDR2 is ANQGSEA. Trimming removed 8 bases at V and 0 bases at J, with 10 bases between. This CDR3 region has 12 residues. The CDR3 spells CSIPENQETQYF. The DNA of the CDR3 is TGCAGCATTCCGGAGAACCAAGAGACCCAGTACTTC.

This clonotype appeared a few times. One end of the junction fails to match germline, which may point to a read error. The J gene is TRBJ1-2, the V gene TRBV4-1; 7 bases match TRBD1. Germline V gene sequence: CDR1 MGHRA, CDR2 YSYEKL. The length of the CDR3 is 14 residues. CDR3: CANSQDRENYGYTF. The CDR3 nucleotides are TGCGCCAACAGCCAAGACAGGGAGAACTATGGCTACACCTTC.

The DNA for the CDR3 is TGTGCCAGCAGTGAGAACAGAGCGGTCTACTATGAGCAGTACTTC. Protein sequence: CASSENRAVYYEQYF. The V call is TRBV2, the J call TRBJ2-7; D is possibly TRBD2 (5 bases). Germline CDR1 is SNHLY and CDR2 is FYNNEI. This CDR3 spans 15 amino acids. Trimming took off 3 bases at V and 7 bases at J, with 19 bases between the two ends.

This clonotype was seen a few times. A read error may produce the germline difference seen at one junction end. V and J are TRBV29-1 and TRBJ1-1; D is ambiguous. Germline V CDR1 and CDR2: SQVTM, ANQGSEA. The CDR3 contains 10 residues. CDR3 loop: CSVRNTEVFF. CDR3 sequence (DNA): TGCAGCGTTAGGAACACTGAAGTTTTCTTT.

The chain has TRBV4-3 and TRBJ2-7, with D tentatively TRBD1 (6 bases). The germline gives CDR1 LGHNA, CDR2 YSLEER. CDR3 length equals 14 residues. V was pared by 4 bases and J by 2 bases, with 12 bases between. CDR3 coding DNA: TGCGCCAGCAGCCCAAATACAGGGCCCTACGAGCAGTACTTC. It encodes CASSPNTGPYEQYF.

About this clonotype: Its ends do not fully match the called genes, so a read error is possible. V is TRBV6-2 or TRBV6-3 and J is TRBJ2-3, with unresolved D. CDR3 length equals 13 residues. Germline CDR1 MNHEY, CDR2 SVGEGT. The CDR3 bases are TGTGCCAGCAGCTACCCGACCCTAGATACGCAGTACTTT. This sequence encodes CASSYPTLDTQYF.

In this sample, this clonotype is large. This rearrangement joins TRBV12-3 or TRBV12-4 to TRBJ2-4; possible D gene TRBD1, 5 bases. The germline V and J ends were trimmed by 2 bases and 0 bases, with 17 bases remaining between them. This CDR3 has 18 amino acids. CDR3 sequence: CASSLWGGADIAKNIQYF. The DNA of the CDR3 is TGTGCCAGCAGTTTATGGGGTGGGGCGGACATAGCCAAAAACATTCAGTACTTC.

There are many counts of this clonotype. The junction shows a germline mismatch at one end, possibly a read error. Written as DNA, the CDR3 is TGTGCCAGCAGCTCCTCCTCTGTCCTCTCCTACAATGAGCAGTTCTTT. Protein product: CASSSSSVLSYNEQFF. The chain couples TRBV11-1 to TRBJ2-1, with D hard to call. Germline CDR1 and CDR2: SGHAT and FQDESV (reference sequence). This CDR3 comprises 16 residues. Full variable domain (missing parts from reference TRBV11-1 and TRBJ2-1): EAEVAQSPRYKITEKSQAVAFWCDPISGHATLYWYRQILGQGPELLVQFQDESVVDDSQLPKDRFSAERLKGVDSTLKIQPAELGDSAMYLCASSSSSVLSYNEQFFGPGTRLTVL.

The chain uses TRBV7-9 and TRBJ2-1; D assignment may be TRBD1 or TRBD2 (6 bases each). The CDR3 runs to 17 residues. The V end lost 2 bases, the J end lost 8 bases, and 22 bases lay between the germline ends. CDR1 SEHNR and CDR2 FQNEAQ come from the germline V gene (reference sequence). The CDR3 DNA sequence: TGTGCCAGCAGCTTACCATGTCGGGGGCCTAAAACAGATGAGCAGTTCTTC. It yields the protein CASSLPCRGPKTDEQFF.

In the case of this clonotype: With a much larger clone just one base away, this may be a read error. The rearrangement joins TRBV12-3 or TRBV12-4 to TRBJ2-3; the match to TRBD1 covers 7 bases. The CDR3 has 16 residues. CDR3 DNA: TGTACCAGCAGTTTAGACAGACAGGGAAGCACAGATACGCAGTATTTT. Its translation: CTSSLDRQGSTDTQYF.

Turning to this clonotype: At one of its ends the junction is not consistent with the germline gene, which may arise from a read error. V usage is TRBV29-1 and J usage is TRBJ2-7; D is ambiguous. The germline V gene encodes CDR1 SQVTM and CDR2 ANQGSEA. The CDR3 has 13 amino acids. CDR3 sequence: CSVAGVPSYEEYF. CDR3 nucleotides: TGCAGCGTTGCAGGTGTTCCCTCCTACGAGGAGTATTTC.

The sample holds many counts of this clonotype. The J gene is TRBJ2-7, the V gene TRBV4-2; a possible D gene is TRBD2 (5 bases). V was pared by 4 bases and J by 5 bases, with 18 bases between. The germline gives CDR1 LGHNA, CDR2 YNFKEQ. The CDR3 spans 15 residues. Written as DNA, the CDR3 is TGTGCCAGCAGCCCAGGCCCAGGAGGTCTTGACGAGCAGTACTTC. It translates to CASSPGPGGLDEQYF.

On this clonotype itself: One end of the junction does not line up with germline, which may come from a read error. The rearrangement links TRBV5-5 to TRBJ2-5; D gene unclear. The germline gives CDR1 SGHKS, CDR2 YYEKEE (reference sequence). The CDR3 totals 13 residues. The CDR3 DNA reads as TGTGCCAGCGGCTTTTCCCTACCAGAGACCCAGTACTTC. Translating gives CASGFSLPETQYF.

With respect to this clonotype: Relative to the germline gene, one junction end is altered; a read error may explain this. The chain is built from TRBV6-2 or TRBV6-3 and TRBJ2-7, with D perhaps TRBD2 (5 bases). CDR3 length equals 15 residues. From germline, CDR1 is MNHEY and CDR2 SVGEGT. The chain's CDR3 is CASIKASGRSYKQYF. In DNA form, the CDR3 reads TGTGCCAGCATTAAGGCCAGCGGTAGGTCCTACAAGCAGTACTTC.